Reported below is one T cell receptor (beta chain). Its binding antigen is unknown. No per-base quality is available; no much larger clone lies one base away. The data originate from a study of blood T cell repertoires in COVID-19 (dated by TCRdb to 2019 to 2021). About the full investigation: The collaborator samples originated in the United States, Italy and Spain and spanned the acute and convalescent phases of COVID-19. The material from the prospective study consisted of cDNA or gDNA derived from T cells, B-cell-depleted T cells, or PBMCs. Subjects who had been exposed to COVID-19, were actively infected with it, or had recovered from it provided the deeply sampled blood TCRbeta repertoires that made up the dataset. A freely available public database, intended as a resource for researchers studying the immune response to SARS-CoV-2, is where the repertoires were released. Samples were obtained from the ongoing ImmuneRACE study (first 160 participants) and from 1,200 or so subjects provided by 6 global collaborators. Nearly every sample came with metadata listing a de-identified subject ID, COVID-19 status, age in years and sex. HLA class I and class II types, where available, came from metadata supplied by the sample provider rather than from assay-based typing. Study-wide findings and limitations: How much clinical and demographic metadata was included differed by source and by participant, and the metadata was provided uncurated.

Participants in the prospective study were aged roughly 18 to 95 years, lived in some 24 United States geographic areas, and enrolled through a virtual design. In the prospective study, cohorts were assigned on the basis of participant-reported clinical history obtained from a screening survey and a study questionnaire. ImmuneRACE Cohort 3 recovered participants were defined by two consecutive negative NP/OP PCR tests, healthcare professional clearance, or symptom resolution. Mobile phlebotomists in the prospective study collected whole blood, serum and a nasopharyngeal or oropharyngeal swab from every participant. Prospective study participants could optionally give additional blood draws and questionnaires over an approximately 2-month period. Prospective study blood samples were shipped either frozen or at room temperature before DNA extraction. Its CDR3 holds 13 amino acids, cysteine through phenylalanine. Only the CDR3 DNA is retained, 39 bases long and in frame from the first base. Based on the germline V gene (reference sequence), the CDR1 and CDR2 sequences are LNHDA and SQIVND. At the junction V is shortened by 5 bases and J by 3 bases; bases outside the gene matches: 4.

TCRbeta CDR3 regions were amplified from genomic DNA using the immunoSEQ Assay, a bias-controlled multiplex PCR. As for the original processing: The number of nucleated cells in each sample was estimated by amplification of reference gene primers within the assay. To quantify the absolute abundance of each unique TCRbeta CDR3 rearrangement, sequence reads were collapsed and filtered. Productive Simpson clonality was computed per sample as the square root of Simpson's diversity index over productive rearrangements. In its TCRdb copy, this immuneACCESS table keeps in-frame sequences only and misses some clones. Where compared with another copy, unresolved V genes explain less than half of these, and the others have no known cause. The DNA gave D and trimming, while V, J and clone size come from that table. Across this sample there are about 300,000 clones, with 80% to 90% seen only once. Roughly 4.5% of the sample goes to the ten largest clones.

The source is a man aged 25 to 45 who had recovered from COVID-19. Sample: PBMCs or T cells enriched from blood (not recorded which). Here the chain combines TRBV19 and TRBJ2-7, with 7 bases in between that match TRBD1. The nucleotide sequence reads as follows: TGTGCCAGTAGTTGGAACAGGGGCTACGAGCAGTACTTC. The resulting protein is CASSWNRGYEQYF.